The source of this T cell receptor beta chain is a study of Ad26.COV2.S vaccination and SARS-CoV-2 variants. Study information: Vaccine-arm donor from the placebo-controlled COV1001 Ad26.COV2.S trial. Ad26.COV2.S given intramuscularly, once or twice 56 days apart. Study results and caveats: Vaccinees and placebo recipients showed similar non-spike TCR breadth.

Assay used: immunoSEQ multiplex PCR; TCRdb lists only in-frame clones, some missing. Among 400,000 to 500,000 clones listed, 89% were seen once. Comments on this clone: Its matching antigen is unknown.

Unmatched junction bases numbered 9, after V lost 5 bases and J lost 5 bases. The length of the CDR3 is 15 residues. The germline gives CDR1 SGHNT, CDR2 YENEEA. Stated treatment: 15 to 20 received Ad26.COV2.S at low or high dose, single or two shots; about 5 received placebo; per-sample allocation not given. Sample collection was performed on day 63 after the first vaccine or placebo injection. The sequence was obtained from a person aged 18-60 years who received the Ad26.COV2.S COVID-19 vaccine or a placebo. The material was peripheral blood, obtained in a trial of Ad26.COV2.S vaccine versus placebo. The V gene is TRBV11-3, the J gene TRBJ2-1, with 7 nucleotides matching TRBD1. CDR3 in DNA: TGTGCCAGCAGCCAGGGGGACAGCCTAGACAATGAGCAGTTCTTC. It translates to CASSQGDSLDNEQFF.